The source of this T cell receptor beta chain is a study of blood T cell repertoires in COVID-19. Study context: PBMCs, B-cell-depleted T cells, or T cells provided the cDNA or gDNA that made up the material.

Per the original data handling: Amplified reference gene primers provided the basis for estimating nucleated cell counts. Sequenced by immunoSEQ multiplex PCR; TCRdb stores in-frame clones only, minus some. For V, J and clone size, that table is used; D and trimming come from the DNA. This sample has about 200,000 clones, with approximately 90% found just once. The CDR3 is 15 residues long. The V gene's germline CDR1 is KGHSH and CDR2 LQKENI. After removal of 4 bases from V and 6 bases from J, the junction contained 10 bases not matched to a gene. The TCR originated in a middle-aged man with active or convalescent COVID-19. The chain joins TRBV18 to TRBJ1-1, with 8 bases fitting TRBD1. The sample taken for sequencing was peripheral blood. Here the CDR3 DNA reads TGTGCCAGCTCACACAGAGTGGGACAGGACCCTGAAGCTTTCTTT. Translation gives CASSHRVGQDPEAFF.